The 25 T cell receptor beta chains given below trace back to one sample, sequenced in a study of post-analysis software for immune sequencing data. General study findings and limits: With TRBV5-6, TRBV5-1 and TRBV20-1 included, roughly five TRBV segments were more frequent in patients than in controls.

Their antigens are not known. The TCR beta cDNA libraries contained unique molecular identifiers. Using its own MiXCR run on the PCR reads, TCRdb lists one record per CDR3 protein. In the table there are roughly 800,000 distinct CDR3 sequences, approximately 57% of which are singletons. The sample was blood. The receptors stem from a girl between 5 and 17 years old with multiple sclerosis.

This clonotype was picked up a small number of times. This chain joins TRBV2 and TRBJ1-1; a weak D match, TRBD1 (6 bases). The germline gives CDR1 SNHLY, CDR2 FYNNEI. Trimming stripped 1 base from V and 1 base from J, with 16 bases between. The CDR3 has 17 amino acids. CDR3 region: CASSEEAPGTWNTEAFF. The DNA for the CDR3 is TGTGCCAGCAGTGAAGAAGCTCCCGGGACATGGAACACTGAAGCTTTCTTT. Combining the CDR3 with reference TRBV2 and TRBJ1-1 gives the whole variable domain EPEVTQTPSHQVTQMGQEVILRCVPISNHLYFYWYRQILGQKVEFLVSFYNNEISEKSEIFDDQFSVERPDGSNFTLKIRSTKLEDSAMYFCASSEEAPGTWNTEAFFGQGTRLTVV.

This clonotype showed up just a few times. The chain has TRBV6-6 and TRBJ2-1; possible D gene TRBD2, 5 bases. Trimming removed 0 bases from V and 13 bases from J, with 10 bases in between. The CDR3 is 12 residues long. Per germline, CDR1 MNHNY and CDR2 SVGAGI (reference sequence). The chain's CDR3 is CASSYSSETQFF. CDR3 DNA sequence: TGTGCCAGCAGTTACTCTAGCGAGACCCAGTTCTTC.

This chain uses TRBV29-1 with TRBJ1-2, with 10 bases aligning to TRBD1. CDR3 length equals 16 residues. CDR1 is SQVTM and CDR2 is ANQGSEA in the germline V gene. Trimming at V came to 4 bases and at J to 2 bases, leaving 10 bases not matched to a gene. CDR3 DNA sequence: TGCAGCGTTGGGAGAATCCGGGGACAGGGGAACTATGGCTACACCTTC. The encoded protein is CSVGRIRGQGNYGYTF.

The chain recombines TRBV5-1 with TRBJ2-4, with 8 bases identical to TRBD2. With 2 bases clipped from V and 9 bases from J, the junction kept 4 bases outside the gene matches. The CDR3 is 13 residues long. Germline CDR1 SGHRS, CDR2 YFSETQ. CDR3: CASSFSGESIQYF. The CDR3 nucleotides read TGCGCCAGCAGCTTTAGCGGGGAGAGCATTCAGTACTTC.

This clonotype has more than one count but fewer than ten. This chain links TRBV15 with TRBJ2-1; 11 bases agree with TRBD2. The J segment lost 12 bases and the V segment lost 1 base, leaving 8 bases of the junction unmatched. The CDR3 covers 15 residues. Per germline, CDR1 LNHNV and CDR2 YYDKDF (reference sequence). Here the CDR3 DNA reads TGTGCCACCAGCAGAGTTTCCACTAGCGGGAGTAGGCAGTTCTTC. Residues: CATSRVSTSGSRQFF.

The rearrangement joins TRBV20-1 to TRBJ1-2; D not resolved. This CDR3 is built from 12 residues. V was pared by 3 bases and J by 6 bases, with 11 bases between. The germline CDR1 and CDR2 sequences are DFQATT and SNEGSKA (reference sequence). CDR3 DNA: TGCAGTGCTAGCCAGGACGGCCATGGCTACACCTTC. It is translated as CSASQDGHGYTF.

Comment on this clonotype: One junction end disagrees with the germline gene, perhaps due to a read error. DNA of the CDR3: TGCGCCAGCAGCTTTCGGAATGCGCAAGAGGCCCAGTACTTC. Amino acids: CASSFRNAQEAQYF. The chain carries TRBV5-1 and TRBJ2-5; D gene uncertain. This CDR3 has 14 amino acids. Germline V gene data show CDR1 as SGHRS and CDR2 as YFSETQ.

V and J are TRBV7-9 and TRBJ2-5; D is tentatively TRBD1 or TRBD2 (5 bases each). Trimming left V 4 bases short and J 5 bases short, with 14 bases between. Germline CDR1 is SEHNR and CDR2 is FQNEAQ (reference sequence). The CDR3 is 14 residues long. In DNA form, the CDR3 reads TGTGCCAGCAGCTCAATCTGGGGGAAGGAGACCCAGTACTTC. Residues: CASSSIWGKETQYF.

The chain recombines TRBV29-1 with TRBJ1-2; D is ambiguous. V was trimmed by 4 bases and J by 2 bases, leaving 8 bases between them. The germline gives CDR1 SQVTM, CDR2 ANQGSEA. The CDR3 sequence is 12 residues long. For the CDR3, the DNA is TGCAGCGTTGCGAAACGGAACTATGGCTACACCTTC. Translation gives CSVAKRNYGYTF.

The chain links TRBV12-3 or TRBV12-4 to TRBJ2-5; D tentatively reads TRBD1 or TRBD2 (6 bases each). CDR3 size: 14 residues. The ends were cut back, 6 bases at V and 4 bases at J, with 15 bases in the middle. DNA for the CDR3: TGTGCCAGCAGAGCCGGGGGCAACCGAGAGACCCAGTACTTC. Amino acids: CASRAGGNRETQYF.

The chain has TRBV4-1 and TRBJ2-5; D uncertain. The ends were cut back, 0 bases at V and 5 bases at J, with 10 bases in the middle. The CDR3 consists of 14 residues. Germline CDR1 is MGHRA and CDR2 is YSYEKL. CDR3 in DNA: TGCGCCAGCAGCCAAGACCGGACCTGGGAGACCCAGTACTTC. It encodes CASSQDRTWETQYF.

This clonotype was detected only a few times. The chain uses TRBV3-1 and TRBJ2-2, with TRBD2 matching 10 bases. This CDR3 has 16 amino acids. CDR1 is LGHDT and CDR2 is YNNKEL in the germline V gene (reference sequence). V was clipped by 4 bases and J by 0 bases; unmatched bases: 2. The CDR3 spells CASSPLAGTNTGELFF. The CDR3 bases are TGTGCCAGCAGCCCACTAGCGGGGACGAACACCGGGGAGCTGTTTTTT.

The chain carries TRBV4-1 and TRBJ1-2; D might be TRBD1 (6 bases). The V gene's germline CDR1 is MGHRA and CDR2 YSYEKL. The germline V and J ends were trimmed by 1 base and 6 bases, with 18 bases remaining between them. This CDR3 is 16 amino acids long. CDR3 in amino acids: CASSQGWAGALHGYTF. DNA for the CDR3: TGCGCCAGCAGCCAAGGGTGGGCAGGGGCGCTCCATGGCTACACCTTC.

The V call is TRBV7-8, the J call TRBJ2-5; TRBD1 matches 11 bases. There are 13 residues in the CDR3. The trim removed 3 bases at V and 11 bases at J, leaving 5 bases unmatched. Looked up from germline, CDR1 is SGHVS and CDR2 is FQNEAQ. The chain's CDR3 is CASSLGQGGGQYF. DNA of the CDR3: TGTGCCAGCAGCTTGGGACAGGGGGGTGGGCAGTACTTC.

The chain couples TRBV27 to TRBJ2-1, with D unclear. The CDR3 sequence is 13 residues long. Germline CDR1 is MNHEY and CDR2 is SMNVEV (reference sequence). V lost 4 bases and J lost 3, with 7 bases in between. CDR3 residues: CASSSIIYNEQFF. The CDR3 coding sequence is TGTGCCAGCAGTTCGATCATCTACAATGAGCAGTTCTTC.

For the CDR3, the DNA is TGCAGTGCTAGTCGGGGACAGGCGCCCCTATCCTACGAGCAGTACTTC. Translated: CSASRGQAPLSYEQYF. The rearrangement uses TRBV20-1 and TRBJ2-7, with 8 bases aligning to TRBD1. The length of the CDR3 is 16 residues. The germline V gene encodes CDR1 DFQATT and CDR2 SNEGSKA (reference sequence). After removal of 3 bases from V and 1 base from J, the junction contained 11 bases not matched to a gene.

J is TRBJ1-2 and V is TRBV2; the D gene is possibly TRBD1 (6 bases). The germline V gene encodes CDR1 SNHLY and CDR2 FYNNEI. V was shortened by 6 bases and J by 4 bases, with 15 bases between the two germline ends. The CDR3 spans 14 residues. CDR3 sequence: CASSNTGTRYGYTF. Written as DNA, the CDR3 is TGTGCCAGCAGCAACACCGGGACACGCTATGGCTACACCTTC.

This clonotype was counted a single time. This chain uses TRBV20-1 with TRBJ2-7, with a weak D call TRBD2 (6 bases). The CDR3 is made up of 15 amino acids. Trimming removed 1 base at V and 4 bases at J, with 17 bases between. Germline CDR1 reads DFQATT; CDR2 reads SNEGSKA (reference sequence). The DNA of the CDR3 is TGCAGTGCTAGAGGGAGGAGGGAGCTCTCTTACGAGCAGTACTTC. Protein product: CSARGRRELSYEQYF.

As for this clonotype: Relative to the germline gene, one junction end is altered; a read error may explain this. This sequence joins TRBV7-2 and TRBJ2-7; 11 bases agree with TRBD1. The germline V gene has CDR1 SGHTA and CDR2 FQGNSA. The CDR3 has 15 residues. The CDR3 region is CASSLALGQGAEQYF. For the CDR3, the DNA is TGTGCTAGCAGCTTAGCCCTTGGACAGGGGGCCGAGCAGTACTTC.

This chain links TRBV14 with TRBJ1-2, with 9 positions matching TRBD1. The CDR3 has 17 amino acids. Germline values: CDR1 SGHDN, CDR2 FVKESK. V trimming: 3 bases; J trimming: 6 bases; junction bases outside the gene matches: 14. The CDR3 sequence is CASSQRVPGQGTDGYTF. The CDR3 nucleotides are TGTGCCAGCAGCCAGAGAGTCCCGGGACAGGGTACCGATGGCTACACCTTC.

This clonotype was seen more than once but under ten times. The chain joins TRBV6-5 to TRBJ1-2; 8 nucleotides line up with TRBD1. With 6 bases clipped from V and 0 bases from J, the junction kept 9 bases outside the gene matches. The CDR3 totals 16 residues. Per the germline V gene, CDR1 is MNHEY and CDR2 is SVGAGI. The CDR3 region is CASSPRTGISNYGYTF. The CDR3 nucleotides read TGTGCCAGCAGCCCCCGGACAGGGATTTCTAACTATGGCTACACCTTC.

J is TRBJ2-5 and V is TRBV20-1, with 10 bases fitting TRBD2. The CDR3 spans 16 residues. Germline CDR1 is DFQATT and CDR2 is SNEGSKA (reference sequence). Trimming took 3 bases from V and 3 from J; bases not matched to a gene: 10. DNA of the CDR3: TGCAGTGCTAGCCGTTCTAGCGGGAGTACGAAAGAGACCCAGTACTTC. Residues: CSASRSSGSTKETQYF.

This clonotype has just a few counts. The CDR3 is CASASSETQYF. CDR3 in DNA: TGCGCCAGCGCCTCCTCAGAGACCCAGTACTTC. This chain connects TRBV5-1 to TRBJ2-5; D not resolved. Germline lookup yields CDR1 SGHRS and CDR2 YFSETQ. The CDR3 length is 11 residues. The germline V and J ends were trimmed by 7 bases and 4 bases, with 8 bases remaining between them.

The rearrangement uses TRBV10-2 and TRBJ1-2; tentatively, D is TRBD1 (5 bases). V dropped 3 bases and J dropped 5 bases, with 13 bases sitting between them. CDR1 and CDR2 from the germline V gene are WSHSY and SAAADI. The CDR3 consists of 14 residues. CDR3 in amino acids: CASSESQRGYGYTF. In DNA, the CDR3 is TGCGCCAGCAGTGAATCCCAAAGGGGATATGGCTACACCTTC.

The chain is built from TRBV20-1 and TRBJ2-7; 10 nucleotides line up with TRBD2. The ends lost 6 bases at V and 6 bases at J; junction bases unmatched: 11. The germline CDR1 and CDR2 sequences are DFQATT and SNEGSKA (reference sequence). The CDR3 sequence is 14 residues long. The CDR3 DNA reads TGCAGTGCACGGACTAGCGGTGGCCTAGCCGAGCAGTACTTC. It translates to CSARTSGGLAEQYF.